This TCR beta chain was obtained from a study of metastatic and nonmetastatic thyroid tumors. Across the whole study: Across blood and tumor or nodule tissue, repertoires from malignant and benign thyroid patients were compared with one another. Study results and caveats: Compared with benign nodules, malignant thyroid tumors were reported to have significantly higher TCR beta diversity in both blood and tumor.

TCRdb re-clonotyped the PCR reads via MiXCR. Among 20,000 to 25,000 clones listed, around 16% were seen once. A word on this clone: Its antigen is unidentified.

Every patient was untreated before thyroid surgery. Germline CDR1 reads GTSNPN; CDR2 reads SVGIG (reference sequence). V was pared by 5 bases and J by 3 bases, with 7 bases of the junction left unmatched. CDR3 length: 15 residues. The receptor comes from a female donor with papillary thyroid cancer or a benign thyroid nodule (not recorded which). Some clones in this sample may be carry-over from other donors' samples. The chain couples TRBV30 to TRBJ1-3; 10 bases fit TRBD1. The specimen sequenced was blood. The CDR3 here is CAWGRQGANGNTIYF. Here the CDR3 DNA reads TGTGCCTGGGGTAGACAGGGGGCGAATGGAAACACCATATATTTT.